These 6 T cell receptor beta chains were all obtained from the same sample, sequenced in a study of blood T cell repertoires in COVID-19. Assay used: immunoSEQ multiplex PCR; TCRdb lists only in-frame clones, some missing. The data show around 450,000 clones, with 90% seen just once and 0.6% to 0.7% held by the top ten. Specimen: PBMCs or T cells enriched from blood (not recorded which). These receptors all come from a man younger than 35 who had recovered from COVID-19.

CDR3 coding DNA: TGTGCCACCAGTGATCCAGGGGATCAGCCCCAGCATTTT. It encodes CATSDPGDQPQHF. This rearrangement joins TRBV24-1 to TRBJ1-5; D is perhaps TRBD1 (6 bases). This CDR3 is built from 13 residues. The ends were cut back, 3 bases at V and 5 bases at J, with 7 bases in the middle. CDR1 and CDR2 (germline): KGHDR, SFDVKD.

The rearrangement joins TRBV6-2 or TRBV6-3 to TRBJ1-1; TRBD1 matches 11 bases. Germline lookup yields CDR1 MNHEY and CDR2 SVGEGT. Trimming at V came to 0 bases and at J to 4 bases, leaving 4 bases not matched to a gene. The CDR3 runs 16 residues. The CDR3 DNA reads as TGTGCCAGCAGTTACTCCGGACAGGGGGCTGGCACTGAAGCTTTCTTT. This sequence encodes CASSYSGQGAGTEAFF.

The J gene is TRBJ1-5, the V gene TRBV9; possible D gene TRBD1, 5 bases. The CDR3 loop spans 15 amino acids. Germline CDR1 reads SGDLS; CDR2 reads YYNGEE. Deletions cut 0 bases from V and 5 bases from J, with 12 bases between. The CDR3 region is CASSVGDAGYQPQHF. The CDR3 region has the DNA TGTGCCAGCAGCGTAGGGGACGCGGGATATCAGCCCCAGCATTTT.

The chain joins TRBV27 to TRBJ2-5; TRBD1 is a possible D gene (6 bases). Trimming removed 4 bases at V and 4 bases at J, with 16 bases between. Germline V gene data show CDR1 as MNHEY and CDR2 as SMNVEV (reference sequence). The CDR3 has 15 residues. CDR3 in amino acids: CASSSRGIFPETQYF. Here the CDR3 DNA reads TGTGCCAGCAGTTCCAGGGGTATTTTCCCAGAGACCCAGTACTTC.

This chain uses TRBV27 with TRBJ2-3; D not resolved. V lost 3 bases, J lost 2 bases, and 6 bases lay in between. CDR1 and CDR2 from the germline V gene are MNHEY and SMNVEV (reference sequence). There are 13 residues in the CDR3. As DNA, the CDR3 is TGTGCCAGCAGTTTGCGCTCCACAGATACGCAGTATTTT. Translation: CASSLRSTDTQYF.

This clone was observed a single time. This chain connects TRBV7-9 to TRBJ1-4; 8 nucleotides match TRBD1. CDR1 is SEHNR, CDR2 FQNEAQ, per germline (reference sequence). The J segment lost 4 bases and the V segment lost 6 bases, leaving 4 bases of the junction unmatched. This CDR3 spans 14 amino acids. The CDR3 region is CASSLGQDNEKLFF. For the CDR3, the DNA is TGTGCCAGCAGTCTGGGACAGGATAATGAAAAACTGTTTTTT.